This T cell receptor (beta chain) was profiled in a study of cytomegalovirus exposure and HLA in healthy donors (dated 2017 in TCRdb). About the investigation overall: The 550 to 750 repertoires of the first cohort and the roughly 120 validation repertoires were produced on the same platform, according to a later analysis. The study was designed to test whether signatures of past pathogen exposure could be identified by cataloging public T cell receptors. In addition to the first cohort of around 670 subjects, a separate validation cohort of around 110 different subjects was used. To predict cytomegalovirus infection status, the study brought together high-throughput TCR immunosequencing, statistical association of individual TCRs with disease status, and machine learning. Paper-wide results and their limitations: The classifier was reported to diagnose cytomegalovirus status with high specificity and sensitivity in both the original and validation cohorts. A total of around 150 TCR beta chains were listed by the study as associated with cytomegalovirus. Most TCR sequences were observed very rarely across donors, whereas some public TCRs were present in many individuals. A few of the identified cytomegalovirus-associated TCR beta chains were confirmed in vitro to be specific for cytomegalovirus antigens. A later analysis found that TCRs clustered in the first cohort also tended to co-occur in the roughly 120 validation repertoires, with 90% to 95% of cluster scores above 0. A later analysis lacked HLA typing for the validation cohort, so it scored co-occurrence in that cohort across all 110 or so repertoires. It was suggested by the authors that the approach could potentially be generalized to other disease states and immunological phenotypes.

As regards this clone: Its antigen is still unknown. The record has no base qualities; no much larger clone is one base away.

Including cysteine and phenylalanine, the CDR3 has 15 amino acids. Only the CDR3 DNA stays, 45 bases, in frame from base 1. From the germline V gene (reference sequence), CDR1 is MNHEY and CDR2 is SMNVEV. V was cut back by 4 bases and J by 3 bases, leaving a gap of 16 bases between them. Donors formed part of the validation cohort, which comprised fewer than 150 subjects and was distinct from the first cohort of roughly 600 subjects. The library was generated by the immunoSEQ multiplex PCR assay. Per the original workflow: To diagnose cytomegalovirus status from the catalog of TCR beta chain sequences, a statistical classification framework was built. As stored in TCRdb, this immuneACCESS dataset retains in-frame rearrangements with V and J assigned. A fraction of the clones does not appear; measured against another copy, unresolved V genes explain less than half of the discrepancy, and the remainder lacks a known reason. V and J calls and clone size are copied from that table; D and trimming were computed from the DNA. Across this sample there are approximately 160,000 clones, with 85% to 90% seen only once. The top ten constitute 2.5% to 4% of the sample.

This TCR was sampled from a woman aged 18 to 35 in good health and CMV-seropositive. The sample was PBMCs. The chain uses TRBV27 and TRBJ2-7, with a tentative D gene TRBD1 over 7 matching bases. The bases read TGTGCCAGCAGTTACAAGGCCAGGGGGGACTACGAGCAGTACTTC. This codes for CASSYKARGDYEQYF.